The 13 T cell receptor beta chains presented below share a single source sample, sequenced in a study of human T cells and chemical hapten exposure. TCRdb passed the RACE reads through MiXCR, listing each CDR3 protein once. Counted here are approximately 350,000 distinct CDR3 sequences, just under 6.5% occurring once; the ten biggest clones make up approximately 5.4%. Time point here: patch test 2, 6 weeks after DPC sensitization. Treatment: therapeutic diphenylcyclopropenone sensitization with weekly scalp DPC. Specimen: whole blood, collected in connection with sensitization to the hapten diphenylcyclopropenone (DPC). These receptors were obtained from a woman aged 18-29 years with alopecia areata. Some clones in this sample may be carry-over from other donors' samples.

This clonotype occurred many times. This chain links TRBV7-8 with TRBJ1-4, with D possibly matching TRBD1 (5 bases). CDR1 is SGHVS, CDR2 FQNEAQ, per germline. The CDR3 spans 13 residues. V shed 1 base and J shed 7 bases, with 7 bases lying between them. The CDR3: CASSLDRTEKLFF. DNA of the CDR3: TGTGCCAGCAGCTTAGACAGGACTGAAAAACTGTTTTTT. Full variable domain (remainder filled in from reference TRBV7-8 and TRBJ1-4): GAGVSQSPRYKVAKRGQDVALRCDPISGHVSLFWYQQALGQGPEFLTYFQNEAQLDKSGLPSDRFFAERPEGSVSTLKIQRTQQEDSAVYLCASSLDRTEKLFFGSGTQLSVL.

This clonotype has a count of ten or more. The chain has TRBV5-5 and TRBJ1-2; no reliable D call. Trimming took off 2 bases at V and 6 bases at J, with 8 bases between the two ends. Looked up from germline, CDR1 is SGHKS and CDR2 is YYEKEE (reference sequence). This CDR3 contains 12 residues. DNA for the CDR3: TGTGCCAGCAGCTTTATCTTGGATGGCTACACCTTC. This encodes CASSFILDGYTF.

This clonotype was detected ten times or more. This chain joins TRBV20-1 and TRBJ2-7, with a tentative D call TRBD2 (5 bases). CDR3 size: 12 residues. Germline assignment: CDR1 DFQATT and CDR2 SNEGSKA (reference sequence). In nucleotides, the CDR3 is TGCAGCGCCCAAGGAAGAGGGTACGAGCAGTACTTC. Its protein is CSAQGRGYEQYF.

The V call is TRBV7-3, the J call TRBJ1-1; D ambiguous. V was pared by 0 bases and J by 6 bases, with 8 bases between. Germline V gene data show CDR1 as SGHTA and CDR2 as FQGTGA. The CDR3 length is 13 residues. Here the CDR3 reads CASSLTGISEAFF. In DNA, the CDR3 is TGTGCCAGCAGCTTAACAGGGATTTCTGAAGCTTTCTTT.

This clonotype occurred a few times. The genes are TRBV6-1 and TRBJ1-1; the match to TRBD1 covers 7 bases. Germline CDR1 MNHNS, CDR2 SASEGT. The trim removed 2 bases at V and 6 bases at J, leaving 12 bases unmatched. The CDR3 is 16 residues long. The CDR3 is CASSERQGLWLAEAFF. The CDR3 coding sequence is TGTGCCAGCAGTGAAAGACAGGGCCTATGGCTTGCTGAAGCTTTCTTT.

This clonotype has just a few counts. The chain has TRBV2 and TRBJ2-1; the match to TRBD1 covers 12 bases. The V gene end was trimmed by 6 bases and the J gene end by 8 bases; junction bases not matched to a gene: 5. Germline lookup yields CDR1 SNHLY and CDR2 FYNNEI. CDR3 length equals 14 residues. As DNA, the CDR3 is TGTGCCAGCAGGGGGGACAGGGGGCTGGATGAGCAGTTCTTC. Its translation: CASRGDRGLDEQFF. Full variable domain (outside the CDR3, taken from reference TRBV2 and TRBJ2-1): EPEVTQTPSHQVTQMGQEVILRCVPISNHLYFYWYRQILGQKVEFLVSFYNNEISEKSEIFDDQFSVERPDGSNFTLKIRSTKLEDSAMYFCASRGDRGLDEQFFGPGTRLTVL.

This clonotype showed up just once. This sequence joins TRBV9 and TRBJ2-2; a weak D match, TRBD1 (5 bases). Germline V gene lookup returns CDR1 SGDLS and CDR2 YYNGEE. The CDR3 covers 16 residues. Trimming pared 4 bases from V and 2 bases from J, leaving 15 bases between. CDR3 residues: CASSPRTPYNTGELFF. In DNA form, the CDR3 reads TGTGCCAGCAGCCCACGGACACCCTACAACACCGGGGAGCTGTTTTTT. The full variable domain, in which reference TRBV9 and TRBJ2-2 provide the parts outside the CDR3, is DSGVTQTPKHLITATGQRVTLRCSPRSGDLSVYWYQQSLDQGLQFLIQYYNGEERAKGNILERFSAQQFPDLHSELNLSSLELGDSALYFCASSPRTPYNTGELFFGEGSRLTVL.

This clonotype was observed many times. The chain links TRBV10-3 to TRBJ1-1; 9 bases are a match to TRBD1. Germline trimming cut 6 bases from V and 5 bases from J; bases unmatched to any gene: 13. Germline assignment: CDR1 ENHRY and CDR2 SYGVKD. The CDR3 is 16 residues long. The CDR3 here is CAIRNPTGGANTEAFF. The CDR3 nucleotides read TGTGCCATCAGGAACCCGACAGGGGGGGCAAATACTGAAGCTTTCTTT.

The gene calls are TRBV7-3 and TRBJ2-2; TRBD2 agrees at 12 bases. The CDR3 runs 18 residues. Losses at the gene ends were 4 bases for V and 7 bases for J; bases not matched to a gene: 13. Germline-derived CDR1 and CDR2 are SGHTA and FQGTGA. CDR3 bases: TGTGCCAGCAGCTCAACCGGGACTAGCGGGCTCAAAGGCGGGGAGCTGTTTTTT. It encodes CASSSTGTSGLKGGELFF.

This clonotype has at least ten counts. The chain couples TRBV7-2 to TRBJ1-3; possible D gene TRBD1, 5 bases. This CDR3 region has 16 residues. CDR1 SGHTA and CDR2 FQGNSA come from the germline V gene. The germline V and J ends were trimmed by 5 bases and 4 bases, with 18 bases remaining between them. DNA of the CDR3: TGTGCCAGCAGCGCTCAAATCGGGACCGTCGGAAACACCATATATTTT. It encodes CASSAQIGTVGNTIYF.

This chain joins TRBV6-2 or TRBV6-3 and TRBJ2-7, with TRBD1 identical over 9 bases. With V trimmed by 6 bases and J by 3 bases, 9 bases remained unmatched. Germline CDR1 and CDR2: MNHEY and SVGEGT. The CDR3 consists of 15 residues. CDR3 DNA sequence: TGTGCCAGCAGAATTCCCGGGACAGGGAACTACGAGCAGTACTTC. It translates to CASRIPGTGNYEQYF.

This clonotype was picked up many times. The V call is TRBV6-2 or TRBV6-3, the J call TRBJ1-6, with 7 bases fitting TRBD1. Germline V gene sequence: CDR1 MNHEY, CDR2 SVGEGT. This CDR3 has 17 residues. The V and J ends lost 6 bases and 7 bases, in that order; junction bases with no gene match: 15. The CDR3 nucleotides are TGTGCCAGCAGCCAAGCGCGAATTGGACAGGCGAATTCACCCCTCCACTTT. Residues: CASSQARIGQANSPLHF.

This clonotype was seen ten or more times. The gene calls are TRBV5-1 and TRBJ1-2; D gene unclear. The germline gives CDR1 SGHRS, CDR2 YFSETQ. V lost 4 bases and J 6 bases, leaving 10 bases between the germline ends. This CDR3 spans 12 amino acids. The CDR3, as DNA: TGCGCCAGCAGCCCGTCCCTACATGGCTACACCTTC. Residues: CASSPSLHGYTF.